This paragraph covers one T cell receptor (beta chain) sequence. There are 13 residues in the CDR3. Per germline, CDR1 SGHRS and CDR2 YFSETQ. With 4 bases clipped from V and 4 bases from J, the junction kept 1 base outside the gene matches. The sample is drawn from a study of T cell responses to AZD1222 COVID-19 vaccine. The data were produced by immunoSEQ multiplex PCR, yet TCRdb's version contains in-frame clones alone and is incomplete. This sample has around 140,000 clones; around 90% occur once, and the top ten carry around 1.7%. The rearrangement links TRBV5-1 to TRBJ1-2, with TRBD1 identical over 10 bases. The specimen was peripheral blood, collected on day 0 of AZD1222 vaccination. This receptor was obtained from an adult in good health. The CDR3 sequence is CASSRDRGYGYTF. CDR3 nucleotides: TGCGCCAGCAGCCGGGACAGGGGCTATGGCTACACCTTC.